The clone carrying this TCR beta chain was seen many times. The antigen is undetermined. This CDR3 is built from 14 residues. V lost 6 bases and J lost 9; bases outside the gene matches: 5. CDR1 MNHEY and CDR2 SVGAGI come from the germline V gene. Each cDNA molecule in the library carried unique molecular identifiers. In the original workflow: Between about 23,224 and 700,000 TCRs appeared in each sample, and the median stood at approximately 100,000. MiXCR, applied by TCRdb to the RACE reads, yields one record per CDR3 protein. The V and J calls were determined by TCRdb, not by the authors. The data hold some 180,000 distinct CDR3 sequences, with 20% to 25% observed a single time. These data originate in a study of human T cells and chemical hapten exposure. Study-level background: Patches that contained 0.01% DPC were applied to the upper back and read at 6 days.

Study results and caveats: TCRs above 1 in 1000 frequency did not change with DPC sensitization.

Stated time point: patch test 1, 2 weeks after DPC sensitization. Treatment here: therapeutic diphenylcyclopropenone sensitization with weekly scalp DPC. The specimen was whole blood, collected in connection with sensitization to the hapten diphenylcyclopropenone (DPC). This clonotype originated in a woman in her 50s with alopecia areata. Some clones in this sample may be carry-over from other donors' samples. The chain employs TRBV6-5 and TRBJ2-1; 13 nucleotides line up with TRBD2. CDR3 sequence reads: CASSGLAGVGEQFF. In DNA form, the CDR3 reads TGTGCCAGCAGCGGACTAGCGGGAGTGGGTGAGCAGTTCTTC.